This is a list of T cell receptor beta chains from one sample in a study of blood T cell repertoires in COVID-19. The protocol was immunoSEQ multiplex PCR, while the TCRdb copy is restricted to in-frame clones and leaves out a portion. The data hold 310,000 or so clones, with about 89% observed a single time. The material sequenced was peripheral blood. The receptors come from a woman aged 30 to 39 with COVID-19, enrolled during active disease. CDR3s include the opening cysteine and the closing phenylalanine or tryptophan. D genes are given only for firm matches. Clone size appears in some rows only: once, few, many, or a class for an expanded clone.

v_call	clone_size	d_call	j_call	cdr3_aa	cdr3_nt
TRBV12-3/TRBV12-4	-	-	TRBJ1-1	CASSPDTKLRAFF	TGTGCCAGCAGCCCGGACACAAAACTGCGAGCTTTCTTT
TRBV7-9	-	-	TRBJ2-7	CASSLGGPPYEQYF	TGTGCCAGCAGCTTAGGGGGGCCCCCCTACGAGCAGTACTTC
TRBV7-3	-	TRBD1	TRBJ2-7	CASSLGTGPSYEQYF	TGTGCCAGCAGCTTAGGGACAGGGCCCTCCTACGAGCAGTACTTC
TRBV7-9	-	TRBD1	TRBJ2-2	CASILWGQGNTGELFF	TGTGCCAGCATTCTATGGGGACAGGGTAACACCGGGGAGCTGTTTTTT
TRBV28	-	TRBD2	TRBJ2-7	CASSLSSGGSYEQYF	TGTGCCAGCAGTTTAAGCAGCGGGGGATCTTACGAGCAGTACTTC
TRBV28	few	TRBD1	TRBJ1-1	CASSRTGNTEAFF	TGTGCCAGCAGTAGGACAGGGAACACTGAAGCTTTCTTT
TRBV11-2	-	-	TRBJ2-3	CASSFSGKSGTDTQYF	TGTGCCAGCAGCTTTTCCGGGAAATCGGGCACAGATACGCAGTATTTT
TRBV30	-	-	TRBJ1-5	CAWSYSKDQPQHF	TGTGCCTGGAGTTACAGTAAGGATCAGCCCCAGCATTTT
TRBV24-1	-	-	TRBJ2-6	CATSDWTVSGANVLTF	TGTGCCACCAGTGATTGGACAGTCTCTGGGGCCAACGTCCTGACTTTC
TRBV27	-	TRBD1	TRBJ2-7	CASKRDRVWDEQYF	TGTGCCAGCAAGAGGGACAGGGTGTGGGACGAGCAGTACTTC
TRBV6-6	-	TRBD1	TRBJ1-5	CASSYRGTGDYQPQHF	TGTGCCAGCAGTTACCGGGGGACAGGGGATTATCAGCCCCAGCATTTT
TRBV7-3	-	-	TRBJ2-1	CASSLTGGFGYNEQFF	TGTGCCAGCAGCTTAACGGGAGGCTTCGGATACAATGAGCAGTTCTTC
TRBV13	-	TRBD1	TRBJ2-1	CASSSTGGTYNEQFF	TGTGCCAGCAGCTCGACAGGGGGCACCTACAATGAGCAGTTCTTC
TRBV20-1	-	-	TRBJ2-1	CSAPYNAQFF	TGCAGTGCTCCTTACAATGCGCAGTTCTTC
TRBV9	-	TRBD1	TRBJ2-3	CASSVGQGRDTQYF	TGTGCCAGCAGCGTAGGACAGGGGAGAGATACGCAGTATTTT
TRBV28	-	-	TRBJ1-4	CASSSPQGPTNEKLFF	TGTGCCAGCAGTTCTCCCCAGGGGCCAACTAATGAAAAACTGTTTTTT
TRBV4-2	-	-	TRBJ2-1	CASATGIYNEQFF	TGTGCCAGCGCAACAGGGATCTACAATGAGCAGTTCTTC
TRBV6-5	-	-	TRBJ2-7	CASSPTGDILTEQYF	TGTGCCAGCAGTCCCACCGGGGACATCCTGACCGAGCAGTACTTC
TRBV9	once	-	TRBJ2-1	CASSVVAGGYTIYNEQFF	TGTGCCAGCAGCGTAGTTGCAGGGGGGTACACAATCTACAATGAGCAGTTCTTC
TRBV19	-	-	TRBJ1-2	CASKVGGDGYTF	TGTGCCAGTAAGGTGGGGGGTGATGGCTACACCTTC
TRBV7-8	-	-	TRBJ2-3	CASSRRGGNTDTQYF	TGTGCCAGCAGCCGGCGTGGCGGGAACACAGATACGCAGTATTTT
TRBV7-9	-	TRBD2	TRBJ2-1	CASSPSRGLAGGNEQFF	TGTGCCAGCAGCCCCTCAAGGGGACTAGCGGGAGGGAACGAGCAGTTCTTC
TRBV3-1/TRBV3-2	-	TRBD1	TRBJ1-1	CASSQGLSGGGTEAFF	TGTGCCAGCAGCCAAGGGTTATCAGGGGGAGGCACTGAAGCTTTCTTT
TRBV4-2	-	-	TRBJ1-3	CASSQEPFLAGSGNTIYF	TGTGCCAGCAGCCAAGAGCCATTCCTCGCCGGGTCTGGAAACACCATATATTTT
TRBV25-1	few	TRBD2	TRBJ2-2	CASSRPSGSFNTGELFF	TGTGCCAGCAGTAGGCCTAGCGGGAGCTTCAACACCGGGGAGCTGTTTTTT
TRBV3-1/TRBV3-2	-	-	TRBJ1-1	CASSPSGGTTEAFF	TGTGCCAGCAGCCCCAGTGGAGGGACCACTGAAGCTTTCTTT
TRBV5-4	-	TRBD1	TRBJ1-2	CASSLENRGYGYTF	TGTGCCAGCAGCTTGGAAAACAGGGGTTATGGCTACACCTTC
TRBV5-6	-	-	TRBJ1-1	CASSLSVNTEAFF	TGTGCCAGCAGCTTGTCAGTGAACACTGAAGCTTTCTTT
TRBV6-6	-	-	TRBJ1-4	CASRERATNEKLFF	TGTGCCAGCAGGGAGCGGGCAACTAATGAAAAACTGTTTTTT
TRBV19	-	TRBD1	TRBJ2-3	CASSKWTGAVGDTQYF	TGTGCCAGTAGTAAATGGACAGGGGCAGTTGGAGATACGCAGTATTTT
TRBV10-1	-	-	TRBJ2-1	CASSESTTRVDEQFF	TGCGCCAGCAGTGAGTCGACTACCCGGGTCGATGAGCAGTTCTTC
TRBV7-9	-	TRBD2	TRBJ2-5	CASSLEVRSGRRGETQYF	TGTGCCAGCAGCTTAGAAGTGAGGAGCGGGAGGAGGGGAGAGACCCAGTACTTC
TRBV3-1/TRBV3-2	-	TRBD2	TRBJ2-5	CASSQDLTSGIETQYF	TGTGCCAGCAGCCAAGATTTGACTAGCGGGATAGAGACCCAGTACTTC
TRBV11-2	-	TRBD1	TRBJ1-2	CASSLDMRQGYGYTF	TGTGCCAGCAGCTTAGATATGCGACAGGGCTATGGCTACACCTTC
TRBV18	-	-	TRBJ1-2	CASSPSTNYGYTF	TGTGCCAGCTCACCTTCCACTAACTATGGCTACACCTTC
TRBV24-1	-	-	TRBJ2-2	CATNTGFGELFF	TGTGCCACCAATACAGGGTTCGGGGAGCTGTTTTTT
TRBV9	once	-	TRBJ2-3	CASSVGAGSTDTQYF	TGTGCCAGCAGCGTAGGGGCTGGATCCACAGATACGCAGTATTTT
TRBV4-1	-	TRBD2	TRBJ2-7	CASSQGLAGGLEQYF	TGCGCCAGCAGCCAGGGACTAGCGGGAGGACTAGAGCAGTACTTC
TRBV5-1	many	TRBD1	TRBJ2-7	CASSHNRGLIDEQYF	TGCGCCAGCAGCCACAACAGGGGGCTTATCGACGAGCAGTACTTC